This T cell receptor (beta chain) comes out of a study of T-cell reconstitution after alpha-beta-depleted transplantation in children. Study-level results: When one year had passed after transplant, most T-cell counts and diversity came from newly produced T cells. It was surviving recipient T cells and thymic progenitors that gave some patients high TCRbeta diversity at day 60.

V lost 4 bases and J 7 bases, leaving 20 bases between the germline ends. Germline V CDR1 and CDR2: WSHSY, SAAADI. This CDR3 contains 16 residues. This clonotype was counted at least ten times. Its antigen is not identified. The TCRbeta library incorporated unique molecular identifiers. One entry per CDR3 protein results from TCRdb running MiXCR on the PCR reads. The sample contains around 960,000 distinct CDR3 sequences, less than 30% of which appear only once. This clonotype originated in a boy in the first two years of life who had a stem cell transplant for SCID, so the T cells may come from the graft donor. The rearrangement links TRBV10-2 to TRBJ2-1; TRBD2 might be the D (5 bases). The sequences come from PBMCs, mostly from graft donor cells, collected 360 days after TCRalphabeta/CD19-depleted stem cell transplant. CDR3 nucleotide sequence: TGCGCCAGCAGTGCGGTCAGCACTAGGAAAGAGAATGAGCAGTTCTTC. Its translation: CASSAVSTRKENEQFF.